A single sample gave rise to the 21 T cell receptor beta chains below, sequenced in a study of T cell repertoires in ileal Crohn's disease. Indicated time point: neoterminal ileum biopsy at postoperative endoscopy, about 6 months after surgery. Profiling relied on immunoSEQ multiplex PCR, and the TCRdb table lists in-frame clones only, not all of them. The table lists around 2,000 clones, more than 85% of them singletons. The source material was ileal tissue. The receptors shown here come from an adult with Crohn's disease.

This chain uses TRBV9 with TRBJ2-7, with 10 bases that match TRBD2. Trimming at V came to 2 bases and at J to 5 bases, leaving 4 bases not matched to a gene. CDR1 and CDR2 from the germline V gene are SGDLS and YYNGEE. The CDR3 is 14 residues long. This chain's CDR3 is CASSVASGSDEQYF. The CDR3 coding sequence is TGTGCCAGCAGCGTCGCTAGCGGGAGCGACGAGCAGTACTTC.

This clone was counted a single time. The CDR3 here is CAISAGGQQYF. CDR3 nucleotides: TGTGCCATCAGCGCAGGGGGACAGCAGTACTTC. The V gene is TRBV10-3, the J gene TRBJ2-7; 7 bases map to TRBD1. CDR1 ENHRY and CDR2 SYGVKD come from the germline V gene. V lost 6 bases and J lost 8; bases outside the gene matches: 4. The CDR3 runs to 11 residues.

The rearrangement uses TRBV7-9 and TRBJ1-2; 11 nucleotides agree with TRBD1. The CDR3 totals 15 residues. The V segment lost 5 bases and the J segment 8 bases; nucleotides outside the gene matches: 10. CDR1 SEHNR and CDR2 FQNEAQ come from the germline V gene (reference sequence). CDR3 nucleotide sequence: TGTGCCAGCAGCCCCATAGGACAGGGGGCAAAGGGCTACACCTTC. It is translated as CASSPIGQGAKGYTF.

The rearrangement links TRBV27 to TRBJ1-5; possibly TRBD1 for D (5 bases). This CDR3 is built from 19 residues. V was cut by 6 bases and J by 0 bases, with 24 bases left in between. CDR1 MNHEY and CDR2 SMNVEV come from the germline V gene (reference sequence). The CDR3 DNA is TGTGCCAGCAGCCCCACGCGGGGGTTCGGATATAATAGCAATCAGCCCCAGCATTTT. This codes for CASSPTRGFGYNSNQPQHF.

This clone turned up a few times. The rearrangement links TRBV27 to TRBJ2-7; 10 bases fit TRBD1. This CDR3 has 13 amino acids. Losses at the gene ends were 6 bases for V and 4 bases for J; bases not matched to a gene: 3. Germline V gene data show CDR1 as MNHEY and CDR2 as SMNVEV (reference sequence). The CDR3 DNA reads as TGTGCCAGCAGCCGGGACAGGGGTTACGAGCAGTACTTC. Protein: CASSRDRGYEQYF.

The chain carries TRBV5-1 and TRBJ2-1, with 9 positions matching TRBD2. The CDR3 loop spans 14 amino acids. V was clipped by 4 bases and J by 9 bases; unmatched bases: 8. Germline V gene data show CDR1 as SGHRS and CDR2 as YFSETQ. As DNA, the CDR3 is TGCGCCAGCAGCCAGGGACTAGCTTTAGGTGAGCAGTTCTTC. Protein sequence: CASSQGLALGEQFF.

This chain connects TRBV7-2 to TRBJ2-2, with TRBD1 matching over 10 bases. V was clipped by 4 bases and J by 8 bases; unmatched bases: 16. The germline V gene has CDR1 SGHTA and CDR2 FQGNSA. CDR3 length: 18 amino acids. In nucleotides, the CDR3 is TGTGCCAGCAGCTCAACGTTAGGACAGGGGGGGGTAAGAGGGGAGCTGTTTTTT. The encoded protein is CASSSTLGQGGVRGELFF.

This chain links TRBV30 with TRBJ2-2; 9 bases are a match to TRBD2. CDR1 GTSNPN and CDR2 SVGIG come from the germline V gene (reference sequence). Trimming cost V 5 bases and J 7 bases; bases outside gene matches: 8. CDR3 length equals 14 residues. CDR3 sequence (DNA): TGTGCCTGGTCTAGCGGGACCGTGAACGGGGAGCTGTTTTTT. Translated: CAWSSGTVNGELFF.

This chain connects TRBV11-1 to TRBJ2-3; TRBD2 aligns across 7 bases. The CDR3 has 15 residues. V dropped 1 base and J dropped 3; count of bases not matched to a gene: 4. CDR1 and CDR2 (germline): SGHAT, FQDESV (reference sequence). In nucleotides, the CDR3 is TGTGCCAGCAGCTTAGGCGGGAGAACGACAGATACGCAGTATTTT. Amino acid sequence: CASSLGGRTTDTQYF.

This CDR3 is CASSISFGPNEQFF. In nucleotides, the CDR3 is TGTGCCAGTAGTATATCCTTCGGTCCCAATGAGCAGTTCTTC. The gene calls are TRBV19 and TRBJ2-1; no reliable D call. Germline CDR1 LNHDA, CDR2 SQIVND (reference sequence). There are 14 residues in the CDR3. With 2 bases removed from V and 6 bases from J, the gap between germline ends came to 11 bases.

V usage is TRBV5-5 and J usage is TRBJ2-5, with 11 bases aligning to TRBD2. The CDR3 spans 15 residues. Germline CDR1 SGHKS, CDR2 YYEKEE (reference sequence). J was trimmed by 2 bases and V by 4 bases; bases with no gene match: 4. The CDR3 sequence is CASSPTSGAQETQYF. CDR3 bases: TGTGCCAGCAGCCCGACTAGCGGGGCACAAGAGACCCAGTACTTC.

The rearrangement links TRBV5-1 to TRBJ2-7; possibly TRBD2 for D (5 bases). V was trimmed by 0 bases and J by 5 bases, leaving 12 bases between them. CDR3 size: 14 residues. Germline V gives CDR1 SGHRS, CDR2 YFSETQ. CDR3 in DNA: TGCGCCAGCAGCTTGGAAGATGGAGGCAACGAGCAGTACTTC. Residues: CASSLEDGGNEQYF.

The chain recombines TRBV21-1 with TRBJ1-3. TRBV21-1 is deemed a pseudogene. The CDR3 has 14 residues. The CDR3 DNA reads TGTGCCAGCAGCAAAGTAAGATTCGAACAGCGGTTGGATTTT. It encodes CASSKVRFEQRLDF.

The J gene is TRBJ2-2, the V gene TRBV5-5, with D possibly TRBD1 on 6 matching bases. The CDR3 is made up of 15 amino acids. Germline CDR1 is SGHKS and CDR2 is YYEKEE (reference sequence). Trimming cost V 0 bases and J 7 bases, with 13 bases left between them. The CDR3 reads CASSLVWIGGGELFF. In DNA form, the CDR3 reads TGTGCCAGCAGCTTGGTTTGGATAGGGGGCGGGGAGCTGTTTTTT.

This chain connects TRBV27 to TRBJ2-5, with D possibly TRBD2 on 6 matching bases. The CDR3 spans 13 residues. The ends were cut back, 5 bases at V and 2 bases at J, with 9 bases in the middle. Germline CDR1 reads MNHEY; CDR2 reads SMNVEV (reference sequence). The CDR3 DNA sequence: TGTGCCAGCAGTCTTCGGGGGCAAGAGACCCAGTACTTC. It codes for CASSLRGQETQYF.

The V and J genes are TRBV23-1 and TRBJ1-3; no clear D gene. Being an ORF, TRBV23-1 has a function that is uncertain. The CDR3 is made up of 17 amino acids. The V end lost 1 base, the J end lost 0 bases, and 13 bases lay between the germline ends. CDR3 in DNA: TGCGCCAGCAGTCAATGTGCAAGCCCCGACTCTGGAAACACCATATATTTT. Its protein product is CASSQCASPDSGNTIYF.

The chain links TRBV21-1 to TRBJ2-7; TRBD1 is the table's D call and was not checked against the DNA. TRBV21-1 represents a pseudogene. The CDR3 consists of 15 residues. CDR3 region: CASSKAGARTYEQYF. The CDR3 bases are TGTGCCAGCAGCAAAGCTGGGGCTCGGACCTACGAGCAGTACTTC.

The J gene is TRBJ2-7, the V gene TRBV6-1; D perhaps matches TRBD2 (5 bases). With 3 bases removed from V and 2 bases from J, the gap between germline ends came to 11 bases. Germline CDR1 and CDR2: MNHNS and SASEGT. The CDR3 spans 14 residues. Here the CDR3 reads CASSDVGGAYEQYF. Here the CDR3 DNA reads TGTGCCAGCAGTGATGTCGGAGGAGCCTACGAGCAGTACTTC.

This clone was detected a few times. The genes are TRBV29-1 and TRBJ2-5; tentative D call: TRBD1 (5 bases). This CDR3 spans 12 amino acids. V was trimmed by 7 bases and J by 3 bases, leaving 12 bases between them. CDR1 is SQVTM and CDR2 is ANQGSEA in the germline V gene. In DNA, the CDR3 is TGCAGCGCCCGGTCCAGGGAAGAGACCCAGTACTTC. Translating gives CSARSREETQYF.

J is TRBJ2-5 and V is TRBV5-6, with 8 bases lining up with TRBD1. J gave up 2 bases and V 3 bases, and 3 bases lay outside the gene matches. This CDR3 contains 14 residues. Germline V CDR1 and CDR2: SGHDT, YYEEEE. CDR3 in DNA: TGTGCCAGCAGCTACAGACAGGGGCAAGAGACCCAGTACTTC. This translates into CASSYRQGQETQYF.

This clone occurred a few times. The chain recombines TRBV28 with TRBJ1-5, with a tentative D call TRBD1 (6 bases). Trimming cost V 3 bases and J 7 bases, with 16 bases left between them. From germline, CDR1 is MDHEN and CDR2 SYDVKM. The CDR3 consists of 15 residues. CDR3 sequence reads: CASSFPTGLLQPQHF. In nucleotides, the CDR3 is TGTGCCAGCAGTTTCCCAACAGGGTTACTACAGCCCCAGCATTTT. The full variable domain, in which reference TRBV28 and TRBJ1-5 provide the parts outside the CDR3, is DVKVTQSSRYLVKRTGEKVFLECVQDMDHENMFWYRQDPGLGLRLIYFSYDVKMKEKGDIPEGYSVSREKKERFSLILESASTNQTSMYLCASSFPTGLLQPQHFGDGTRLSIL.